What follows are 23 T cell receptor beta chains derived from one specimen sequenced in a study of blood T cell repertoires in COVID-19. Data came from immunoSEQ multiplex PCR; TCRdb stores just in-frame clones and leaves some out. The sample lists around 220,000 clones, roughly 90% seen once, with over 13% in the top ten. Sequences were obtained from PBMCs or T cells enriched from blood (not recorded which). Receptor source: a young man who had been exposed to COVID-19.

The chain is built from TRBV5-5 and TRBJ1-1; D is unresolved. Germline-derived CDR1 and CDR2 are SGHKS and YYEKEE (reference sequence). The CDR3 has 15 residues. V was shortened by 4 bases and J by 1 base, with 14 bases between the two germline ends. The CDR3 reads CASSRDGRENTEAFF. In DNA, the CDR3 is TGTGCCAGCAGCCGAGACGGACGGGAGAACACTGAAGCTTTCTTT.

The gene calls are TRBV6-2 or TRBV6-3 and TRBJ2-2; D gene ambiguous. Trimming stripped 0 bases from V and 6 bases from J, with 11 bases between. Germline assignment: CDR1 MNHEY and CDR2 SVGEGT. The length of the CDR3 is 15 residues. The CDR3: CASSYSIELPGELFF. In nucleotides, the CDR3 is TGTGCCAGCAGTTACTCGATAGAACTCCCCGGGGAGCTGTTTTTT.

V usage is TRBV7-3 and J usage is TRBJ1-2; TRBD1 matches 7 bases. CDR1 is SGHTA and CDR2 is FQGTGA in the germline V gene. The CDR3 runs to 13 residues. Trimming cost V 3 bases and J 6 bases; bases outside gene matches: 4. The CDR3 nucleotides read TGTGCCAGCAGCTTTCAGGGGGGAGATGGCTACACCTTC. Residues: CASSFQGGDGYTF.

V and J are TRBV6-5 and TRBJ2-1; 7 nucleotides match TRBD2. CDR3 length: 14 amino acids. Germline assignment: CDR1 MNHEY and CDR2 SVGAGI. V shed 10 bases, J shed 7 bases, and the junction held 13 bases outside the gene matches. CDR3 sequence: CATQAAPGGNEQFF. The CDR3 DNA reads TGTGCCACCCAGGCCGCCCCCGGGGGGAATGAGCAGTTCTTC.

The J gene is TRBJ2-2, the V gene TRBV19, with D maybe TRBD2 (6 bases). V shed 3 bases and J shed 1 base, with 21 bases lying between them. This CDR3 has 19 amino acids. CDR1 and CDR2 from the germline V gene are LNHDA and SQIVND (reference sequence). The CDR3 is CASSMGGARIILNTGELFF. In DNA form, the CDR3 reads TGTGCCAGTAGTATGGGAGGTGCGAGGATTATTTTGAACACCGGGGAGCTGTTTTTT.

The chain carries TRBV18 and TRBJ2-2; the match to TRBD1 covers 9 bases. V lost 4 bases, J lost 3 bases, and 3 bases stayed unmatched. CDR1 and CDR2 (germline): KGHSH, LQKENI. The CDR3 extends over 15 amino acids. DNA of the CDR3: TGTGCCAGCTCACGACAGGGGGTAGACACCGGGGAGCTGTTTTTT. It is translated as CASSRQGVDTGELFF.

This chain uses TRBV4-1 with TRBJ1-5; TRBD1 agrees at 11 bases. The CDR3 is 18 amino acids. Germline CDR1 reads MGHRA; CDR2 reads YSYEKL. Unmatched junction bases numbered 4, after V lost 0 bases and J lost 0 bases. The CDR3 region is CASSQDGQGAYSNQPQHF. The CDR3 DNA follows: TGCGCCAGCAGCCAAGATGGACAGGGGGCTTATAGCAATCAGCCCCAGCATTTT.

V is TRBV4-3 and J is TRBJ2-7; 9 positions match TRBD2. Germline V gene sequence: CDR1 LGHNA, CDR2 YSLEER. Trimming at V came to 1 base and at J to 1 base, leaving 5 bases not matched to a gene. The CDR3 runs to 16 residues. The CDR3 loop reads CASSQGLAGSSYEQYF. In nucleotides, the CDR3 is TGCGCCAGCAGCCAAGGTCTAGCGGGGAGTTCCTACGAGCAGTACTTC.

The CDR3 reads CASSHDRVNTEAFF. The CDR3 DNA follows: TGCGCCAGCAGCCACGACAGGGTGAACACTGAAGCTTTCTTT. The chain joins TRBV4-1 to TRBJ1-1; 7 bases are shared with TRBD1. The CDR3 totals 14 residues. Germline V gene lookup returns CDR1 MGHRA and CDR2 YSYEKL. The J segment lost 0 bases and the V segment lost 3 bases, leaving 1 base of the junction unmatched.

The chain is built from TRBV18 and TRBJ2-3, with 12 nucleotides matching TRBD2. This CDR3 contains 16 residues. Germline assignment: CDR1 KGHSH and CDR2 LQKENI. The trim removed 2 bases at V and 5 bases at J, leaving 5 bases unmatched. The CDR3 protein is CASSPRTSGAGDTQYF. The CDR3 region has the DNA TGTGCCAGCTCACCAAGGACTAGCGGGGCAGGAGATACGCAGTATTTT.

The J gene is TRBJ2-2, the V gene TRBV5-1; the match to TRBD2 covers 7 bases. Germline V gene sequence: CDR1 SGHRS, CDR2 YFSETQ. CDR3 length equals 16 residues. V trimming: 0 bases; J trimming: 6 bases; junction bases outside the gene matches: 8. CDR3 in amino acids: CASSLARGEGAGELFF. The CDR3 region has the DNA TGCGCCAGCAGCTTGGCCCGGGGGGAAGGAGCCGGGGAGCTGTTTTTT.

V gene TRBV6-5 combines with J gene TRBJ2-2; 9 bases are a match to TRBD1. The junction had 8 bases not matched to a gene; V was cut back by 6 bases and J by 6 bases. Per germline, CDR1 MNHEY and CDR2 SVGAGI. The CDR3 contains 15 residues. The CDR3 reads CASRPGQGPSGELFF. The CDR3, as DNA: TGTGCCAGCAGACCGGGACAGGGTCCATCCGGGGAGCTGTTTTTT.

The chain has TRBV25-1 and TRBJ1-6; no clear D gene. CDR3 length: 12 residues. V lost 1 base and J 9 bases, leaving 4 bases between the germline ends. Germline V gene data show CDR1 as MGHDK and CDR2 as SYGVNS. The CDR3 reads CASSESVSPLHF. In nucleotides, the CDR3 is TGTGCCAGCAGTGAATCAGTTTCACCCCTCCACTTT. The full variable domain, its missing parts supplied by reference TRBV25-1 and TRBJ1-6, is EADIYQTPRYLVIGTGKKITLECSQTMGHDKMYWYQQDPGMELHLIHYSYGVNSTEKGDLSSESTVSRIRTEHFPLTLESARPSHTSQYLCASSESVSPLHFGNGTRLTVT.

The rearrangement joins TRBV3-1 (or the pseudogene TRBV3-2) to TRBJ1-3; perhaps TRBD1 as D (6 bases). Germline V lookup: CDR1 LGHDT, CDR2 YNNKEL (reference sequence). V was pared by 7 bases and J by 4 bases, with 23 bases between. The CDR3 runs 17 residues. CDR3: CASTGTLTSSSGNTIYF. CDR3 in DNA: TGTGCCAGCACCGGGACACTGACGAGCTCCTCAGGAAACACCATATATTTT.

This chain links TRBV6-2 or TRBV6-3 with TRBJ1-2; D possibly corresponds to TRBD1 (6 bases). The CDR3 is 15 amino acids. Germline assignment: CDR1 MNHEY and CDR2 SVGEGT. The V end lost 5 bases, the J end lost 7 bases, and 20 bases lay between the germline ends. CDR3 amino acids: CASSPLGQSRPGYTF. CDR3 nucleotides: TGTGCCAGCAGTCCATTAGGACAGTCCCGCCCTGGCTACACCTTC.

The chain links TRBV9 to TRBJ1-1, with TRBD1 as a possible D gene (6 bases). Between the trimmed V and J ends, which lost 0 bases and 5 bases, there was a span of 11 bases. The CDR3 spans 14 residues. Germline V gives CDR1 SGDLS, CDR2 YYNGEE. This CDR3 is CASSVVTGATEAFF. The CDR3 nucleotides are TGTGCCAGCAGCGTAGTGACAGGAGCGACTGAAGCTTTCTTT.

The chain carries TRBV5-4 and TRBJ1-2; 9 bases are shared with TRBD1. The CDR3 is made up of 15 amino acids. CDR1 SGHNT and CDR2 YYREEE come from the germline V gene (reference sequence). Trimming cost V 5 bases and J 7 bases; bases outside gene matches: 12. DNA of the CDR3: TGTGCCAGCAGAAAAGACAGGGGGGATCGTTCTGGCTACACCTTC. Its translation is CASRKDRGDRSGYTF.

The genes are TRBV19 and TRBJ1-3; no clear D. V lost 7 bases to trimming and J lost 2 bases, with 24 bases between them. The length of the CDR3 is 18 residues. Germline V gene lookup returns CDR1 LNHDA and CDR2 SQIVND (reference sequence). The CDR3 here is CASTLTPPGVGTGNTIYF. In DNA form, the CDR3 reads TGTGCCAGTACCCTGACCCCCCCCGGGGTAGGGACTGGAAACACCATATATTTT.

This clone came up a few times. The chain combines TRBV19 with TRBJ1-1; a possible D gene is TRBD1 (5 bases). Germline V gene data show CDR1 as LNHDA and CDR2 as SQIVND (reference sequence). V lost 10 bases and J 4 bases, leaving 25 bases between the germline ends. The length of the CDR3 is 16 residues. The CDR3 is CATSTLRVTGVTEAFF. In nucleotides, the CDR3 is TGTGCCACCTCTACCTTACGGGTAACGGGGGTCACTGAAGCTTTCTTT.

This rearrangement joins TRBV7-2 to TRBJ1-5; D call uncertain. This CDR3 has 14 residues. V lost 4 bases and J lost 7, with 14 bases in between. Germline values: CDR1 SGHTA, CDR2 FQGNSA. As DNA, the CDR3 is TGTGCCAGCAGCTCGAACCCCGGGGAGCAGCCCCAGCATTTT. Encoded protein: CASSSNPGEQPQHF.

The gene calls are TRBV18 and TRBJ1-2; 8 nucleotides match TRBD1. V lost 3 bases and J lost 5; bases outside the gene matches: 8. Germline CDR1 is KGHSH and CDR2 is LQKENI. The length of the CDR3 is 15 residues. The CDR3 sequence: CASSPPGGRGYGYTF. The DNA of the CDR3 is TGTGCCAGCTCACCTCCAGGGGGCCGGGGTTATGGCTACACCTTC.

This clone was counted only a few times. The rearrangement joins TRBV12-3 or TRBV12-4 to TRBJ1-2, with D unresolved. CDR3 size: 13 residues. The V end lost 5 bases, the J end lost 4 bases, and 11 bases lay between the germline ends. The CDR3 nucleotides are TGTGCCAGCAGTCTACCCCCCGGCTATGGCTACACCTTC. Translated: CASSLPPGYGYTF.

This sequence joins TRBV5-1 and TRBJ2-5, with 13 bases lining up with TRBD2. CDR1 and CDR2 from the germline V gene are SGHRS and YFSETQ. Losses at the gene ends were 9 bases for V and 5 bases for J; bases not matched to a gene: 13. The CDR3 extends over 16 amino acids. The CDR3: CATKKGGTSGAETQYF. CDR3 coding DNA: TGCGCCACCAAAAAAGGAGGGACTAGCGGGGCGGAGACCCAGTACTTC.